A single sample gave rise to the 9 T cell receptor beta chains below, sequenced in a study of response to subunit inactivated influenza vaccine. TCRdb independently ran MiXCR on the RT-PCR reads; one entry per CDR3 protein. The sample has roughly 760,000 distinct CDR3 sequences, 21% seen once. The specimen comprised PBMCs from blood, sampled around 5 days after vaccination. The origin of the receptors is a man aged 50 to 60 who received an inactivated influenza vaccine.

The chain is built from TRBV20-1 and TRBJ2-3, with 13 positions matching TRBD2. Trimming cost V 3 bases and J 0 bases; bases outside gene matches: 9. The V gene's germline CDR1 is DFQATT and CDR2 SNEGSKA (reference sequence). The CDR3 consists of 18 residues. The chain's CDR3 is CSASPQTSGRHSTDTQYF. The CDR3 nucleotides read TGCAGTGCTAGCCCGCAGACTAGCGGGAGGCATAGCACAGATACGCAGTATTTT.

This clonotype was detected a few times. The rearrangement joins TRBV20-1 to TRBJ1-5, with D unresolved. The CDR3 is made up of 14 amino acids. Per the germline V gene, CDR1 is DFQATT and CDR2 is SNEGSKA (reference sequence). The V end lost 6 bases, the J end lost 2 bases, and 14 bases lay between the germline ends. The CDR3 reads CSARTDGGNQPQHF. The CDR3 bases are TGCAGTGCAAGAACGGACGGAGGCAATCAGCCCCAGCATTTT.

This clonotype showed up just a few times. This rearrangement joins TRBV12-3 or TRBV12-4 to TRBJ1-2; TRBD1 matches 7 bases. With 7 bases clipped from V and 8 bases from J, the junction kept 10 bases outside the gene matches. This CDR3 has 13 amino acids. CDR3 region: CASMPTGAGGYTF. DNA of the CDR3: TGTGCCAGCATGCCCACAGGGGCGGGCGGCTACACCTTC.

The CDR3 DNA follows: TGTGCCAGCAGTTCCGGGACAGAAGTAAACAATGAGCAGTTCTTC. As protein: CASSSGTEVNNEQFF. J is TRBJ2-1 and V is TRBV7-8; 7 positions agree with TRBD1. Trimming cost V 6 bases and J 5 bases; bases outside gene matches: 10. Per germline, CDR1 SGHVS and CDR2 FQNEAQ. CDR3 length: 15 amino acids.

This chain connects TRBV5-5 to TRBJ2-2; possible D gene TRBD1, 6 bases. Trimming stripped 5 bases from V and 4 bases from J, with 21 bases between. Per the germline V gene, CDR1 is SGHKS and CDR2 is YYEKEE (reference sequence). The CDR3 totals 17 residues. The chain's CDR3 is CASRSGLGAGVTGELFF. In DNA, the CDR3 is TGTGCCAGCAGATCTGGACTGGGGGCAGGAGTCACCGGGGAGCTGTTTTTT.

This clonotype was found a few times. J is TRBJ2-1 and V is TRBV7-8, with D perhaps TRBD1 (5 bases). Trimming left V 1 base short and J 8 bases short, with 9 bases between. The CDR3 is 13 residues long. CDR1 SGHVS and CDR2 FQNEAQ come from the germline V gene. CDR3 amino acids: CASSLEGFYEQFF. The CDR3 nucleotides are TGTGCCAGCAGCTTAGAGGGGTTCTATGAGCAGTTCTTC.

This clonotype was counted ten times or more. The chain recombines TRBV7-2 with TRBJ2-7; D ambiguous. Trimming removed 6 bases at V and 0 bases at J, with 12 bases between. The CDR3 extends over 14 amino acids. Germline assignment: CDR1 SGHTA and CDR2 FQGNSA. The CDR3 DNA is TGTGCCAGCAGTTTGGCAGTTAGCTCCTACGAGCAGTACTTC. Its translation is CASSLAVSSYEQYF.

This clonotype occurred many times. V is TRBV7-9 and J is TRBJ2-1; weak D call: TRBD2 (6 bases). Germline-derived CDR1 and CDR2 are SEHNR and FQNEAQ (reference sequence). CDR3 length: 17 amino acids. Deletions cut 1 base from V and 0 bases from J, with 13 bases between. The CDR3 DNA reads as TGTGCCAGCAGCTTAGGACCGGCGGGAAGCTCCTACAATGAGCAGTTCTTC. It translates to CASSLGPAGSSYNEQFF.

This clonotype has only a few counts. The chain couples TRBV6-5 to TRBJ2-1; D ambiguous. The CDR3 sequence is 14 residues long. CDR1 MNHEY and CDR2 SVGAGI come from the germline V gene. V shed 2 bases and J shed 3 bases, with 8 bases lying between them. The CDR3 DNA reads as TGTGCCAGCAGTTACAGCTGGGACTACAATGAGCAGTTCTTC. This encodes CASSYSWDYNEQFF.